This TCR beta chain was recovered during a study of CD8 T cells in Susac syndrome. Sequencing of TCR beta drew on CD8+ and CD4+ T cells from blood. V gave up 3 bases and J gave up 1 base, with 8 bases separating them. Per germline, CDR1 SQVTM and CDR2 ANQGSEA. This CDR3 comprises 13 residues. RNA totalling roughly 0.45 to 1 ug underwent reverse transcription with random hexamers. TCRdb re-called the immunoSEQ multiplex PCR reads through MiXCR, storing one row per CDR3 protein. The sample shows 150,000 or so distinct CDR3 sequences, roughly 95% of them seen only once. The TCR comes from a human donor with Susac syndrome. Sequencing was carried out using CD4+ T cells from PBMCs. This chain connects TRBV29-1 to TRBJ2-3; D uncertain. For the CDR3, the DNA is TGCAGCGTTGATTCTCATGGCACAGATACGCAGTATTTT. This gives the protein CSVDSHGTDTQYF.